This TCR beta chain was sequenced during a study of control samples from healthy donors and cancer patients. Per the germline V gene, CDR1 is LNHDA and CDR2 is SQIVND (reference sequence). The CDR3 runs 13 residues. V was shortened by 3 bases and J by 5 bases, with 10 bases between the two germline ends. Sequencing used immunoSEQ multiplex PCR; TCRdb keeps in-frame clones, though not all of them. The top ten hold 2% to 3% of the sample, which has around 110,000 clones, 85% to 95% seen once. The genes are TRBV19 and TRBJ2-5; D unresolved. This receptor was obtained from a man aged 25-40 years in good health. Sequencing input: blood. CDR3 region: CASSIGYGETQYF. CDR3 in DNA: TGTGCCAGTAGTATTGGGTACGGGGAGACCCAGTACTTC.